This entry concerns a single TCR beta chain. Its target is not known. The sample is drawn from a study of T cell responses to AZD1222 COVID-19 vaccine. Sequencing was performed with immunoSEQ multiplex PCR; in TCRdb, only in-frame clones are kept and a portion is missing. The sample consists of 180,000 or so clones, roughly nine tenths of them appearing once. CDR1 ENHRY and CDR2 SYGVKD come from the germline V gene. The CDR3 loop spans 15 amino acids. V was pared by 6 bases and J by 0 bases, with 8 bases of the junction left unmatched. Pooled together were second doses at about 4 or about 12 weeks. Points from the study as a whole: Researchers report vaccine-associated CD4 TCRs spanning spike, with dominance at 160-218 and 743-854.

The TCR was taken from an adult who received the AZD1222 COVID-19 vaccine. The chain has TRBV10-3 and TRBJ2-7; 7 bases line up with TRBD1. The material sequenced was peripheral blood, taken 28 days after the second AZD1222 dose. CDR3 loop: CAIRRDSRSSYEQYF. Written as DNA, the CDR3 is TGTGCCATCAGGAGGGACAGCCGATCCTCCTACGAGCAGTACTTC.